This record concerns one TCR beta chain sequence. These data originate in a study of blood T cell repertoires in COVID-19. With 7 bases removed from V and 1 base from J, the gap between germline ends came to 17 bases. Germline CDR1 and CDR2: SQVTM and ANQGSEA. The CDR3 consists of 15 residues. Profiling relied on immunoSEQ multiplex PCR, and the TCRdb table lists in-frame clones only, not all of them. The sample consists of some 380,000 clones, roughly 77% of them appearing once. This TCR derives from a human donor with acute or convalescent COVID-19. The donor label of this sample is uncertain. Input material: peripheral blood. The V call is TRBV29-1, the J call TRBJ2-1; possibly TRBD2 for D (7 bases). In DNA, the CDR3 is TGCAGCGCCCGCGGGGGCATGTTATCCTACAATGAGCAGTTCTTC. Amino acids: CSARGGMLSYNEQFF.